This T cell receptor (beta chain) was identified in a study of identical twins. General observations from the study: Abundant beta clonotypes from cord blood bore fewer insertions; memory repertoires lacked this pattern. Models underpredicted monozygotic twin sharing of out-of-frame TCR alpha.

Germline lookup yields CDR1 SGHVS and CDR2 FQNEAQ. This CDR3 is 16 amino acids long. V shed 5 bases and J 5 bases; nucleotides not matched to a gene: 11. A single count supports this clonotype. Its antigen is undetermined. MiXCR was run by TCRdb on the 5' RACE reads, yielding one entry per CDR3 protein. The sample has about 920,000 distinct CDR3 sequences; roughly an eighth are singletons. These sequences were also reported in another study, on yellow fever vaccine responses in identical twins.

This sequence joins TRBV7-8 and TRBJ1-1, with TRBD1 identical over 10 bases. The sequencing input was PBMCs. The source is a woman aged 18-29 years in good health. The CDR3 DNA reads TGTGCCAGCAGCCTACGGACAGGGGGAGCGGGAACTGAAGCTTTCTTT. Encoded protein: CASSLRTGGAGTEAFF.